This is a list of T cell receptor beta chains from one sample in a study of CD8+CD57+ T cells in acquired aplastic anemia. TCRdb redid the calling of the reads with MiXCR, one entry per CDR3 protein. The profile shows about half a million distinct CDR3 sequences, around a third of them singletons. Source material: sorted CD4+, CD8+, or CD8+CD57+ T cells (not recorded which) from PBMCs. The receptors were sampled from a human donor with aplastic anemia. Both conserved end residues are part of each CDR3. D genes are given only for firm matches. The size field is filled for only some rows; it gives once, few, many or a size class.

clone size	D gene	J gene	V gene	CDR3 DNA	CDR3 protein
.	.	TRBJ2-7	TRBV30	TGTGCCTGGGCGGGACAGCGGCGGCACGAGCAGTACTTC	CAWAGQRRHEQYF
.	TRBD1	TRBJ1-2	TRBV24-1	TGTGCCACCAGTGATCCCAGGGGGGACTATGGCTACACCTTC	CATSDPRGDYGYTF
many	.	TRBJ1-4	TRBV19	TGTGCCAGTAATGAGGGGGATAATGAAAAACTGTTTTTT	CASNEGDNEKLFF
few	.	TRBJ2-4	TRBV20-1	TGCAGTGCTGGGGCCAAAAACATTCAGTACTTC	CSAGAKNIQYF
many	.	TRBJ2-7	TRBV12-3/TRBV12-4	TGTGCCAGCAGTTTGGCTAGCTTGTACGAGCAGTACTTC	CASSLASLYEQYF
.	.	TRBJ2-4	TRBV4-3	TGCGCCAGCAGCCAAGACTCTTTAGCCAAAAACATTCAGTACTTC	CASSQDSLAKNIQYF
many	TRBD2	TRBJ2-7	TRBV11-2	TGTGCCAGCAGCTTAGAAGGGAGCGGGGGCCGGACCTACGAGCAGTACTTC	CASSLEGSGGRTYEQYF
few	.	TRBJ1-4	TRBV20-1	TGCAGTGCAAACTGGGGTTCCGTCAATGAAAAACTGTTTTTT	CSANWGSVNEKLFF
.	.	TRBJ2-5	TRBV12-3/TRBV12-4	TGTGCCAGCTCCGGGACACAGAGAGAGACCCAGTACTTC	CASSGTQRETQYF
.	.	TRBJ2-3	TRBV19	TGTGCCAGTAGTGTAAACTCCCCGGGAACAGATATGCAGTATTTT	CASSVNSPGTDMQYF
few	.	TRBJ1-5	TRBV10-3	TGTGCCATCAGGCAGGGTAGGCGTCAGCCCCAGCATTTT	CAIRQGRRQPQHF
few	.	TRBJ1-6	TRBV6-1	TGTGCCAGCAGGCCCGGGACACTTAATTCACCCCTCCACTTT	CASRPGTLNSPLHF
.	TRBD2	TRBJ2-3	TRBV11-2	TGTGCCAGCAGCCCGTCGACTAGCGGGAGCCGTGATACGCAGTATTTT	CASSPSTSGSRDTQYF
many	.	TRBJ2-7	TRBV2	TGTGCCAGCAGTTCCGGGACACCGCCCTACGAGCAGTACTTC	CASSSGTPPYEQYF
.	TRBD2	TRBJ2-3	TRBV10-3	TGTGCCATCAGAAAGGTAGCGGGGAATAGCACAGATACGCAGTATTTT	CAIRKVAGNSTDTQYF
.	.	TRBJ1-6	TRBV30	TGTGCCTGGAGCCAGCGAGAAGGTTCACCCCTCCACTTT	CAWSQREGSPLHF
.	.	TRBJ1-1	TRBV7-3	TGTGCCAGCAGCGTATCCGGGGTGAACACTGAAGCTTTCTTT	CASSVSGVNTEAFF
.	.	TRBJ2-1	TRBV9	TGTGCCAGCAGGACCGTTGACAGCGAGCAGTTCTTC	CASRTVDSEQFF
few	.	TRBJ1-1	TRBV14	TGTGCCAGCAGCCAACAGGGACGGATGAACACTGAAGCTTTCTTT	CASSQQGRMNTEAFF
many	.	TRBJ1-6	TRBV20-1	TGCAGTGCTAGAGATCGGGGAGGGGAACGTAATTCACCCCTCCACTTT	CSARDRGGERNSPLHF
.	TRBD1	TRBJ1-1	TRBV12-3/TRBV12-4	TGTGCCAGCACTAGACAGGGGAGGAACACTGAAGCTTTCTTT	CASTRQGRNTEAFF
.	.	TRBJ2-6	TRBV2	TGTGCCAGCAGTGTACAAAACCCTGGGGCTAACGTCCTGACTTTC	CASSVQNPGANVLTF
many	.	TRBJ1-4	TRBV20-1	TGCAGTGCTAGAGATTCAGGAGAAAAACTGTTTTTT	CSARDSGEKLFF
.	.	TRBJ2-5	TRBV6-5	TGTGCCAGCAGTTTAGGGGGAGAGGGGGGAGAGACCCAGTACTTC	CASSLGGEGGETQYF
many	TRBD1	TRBJ2-5	TRBV7-7	TGTGCTAGCAGCCAGGACAGGGGGTTGGAGACCCAGTACTTC	CASSQDRGLETQYF
.	.	TRBJ1-2	TRBV19	TGTGCCAGTAGTATATTGGACTACACCTTC	CASSILDYTF
.	.	TRBJ2-3	TRBV11-2	TGTGCCAGCAGCTTAGTCGGGGGCCCCGGTCCCCCCACAGATACGCAGTATTTT	CASSLVGGPGPPTDTQYF
many	.	TRBJ1-6	TRBV7-9	TGTGCCAGCAGCGCCAAGAATAATTCACCCCTCCACTTT	CASSAKNNSPLHF
.	.	TRBJ1-4	TRBV9	TGTGCCAGCAGCGTAGGCAGCAGCAATGAAAAACTGTTTTTT	CASSVGSSNEKLFF